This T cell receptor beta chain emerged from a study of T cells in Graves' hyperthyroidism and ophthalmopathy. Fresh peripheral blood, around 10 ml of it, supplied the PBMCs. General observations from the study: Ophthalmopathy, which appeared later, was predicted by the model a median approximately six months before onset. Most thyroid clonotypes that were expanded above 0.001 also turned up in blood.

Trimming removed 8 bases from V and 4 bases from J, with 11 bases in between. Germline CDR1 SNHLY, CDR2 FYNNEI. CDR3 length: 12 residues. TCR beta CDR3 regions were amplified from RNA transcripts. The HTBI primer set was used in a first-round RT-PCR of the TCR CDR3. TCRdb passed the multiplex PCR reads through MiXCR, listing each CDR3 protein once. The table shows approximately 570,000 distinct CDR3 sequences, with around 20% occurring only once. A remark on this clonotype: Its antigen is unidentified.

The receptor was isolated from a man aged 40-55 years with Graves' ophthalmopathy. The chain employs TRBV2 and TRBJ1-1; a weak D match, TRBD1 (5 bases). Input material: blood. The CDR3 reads CASLRVGTEAFF. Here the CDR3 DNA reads TGTGCCAGCCTCAGGGTAGGCACTGAAGCTTTCTTT.